The clone carrying this T cell receptor beta chain was observed once. This specimen comes from a study of blood T cell repertoires in COVID-19. Study-level background: Sites in the United States, Italy and Spain provided acute and convalescent COVID-19 samples. The cDNA or gDNA used as material had been derived from T cells, B-cell-depleted T cells, or PBMCs.

In the authors' methods: From reference gene primer amplification, estimates of nucleated cell counts were derived. Generated by immunoSEQ multiplex PCR, the TCRdb table keeps only in-frame clones and is missing some. The V and J calls and clone size come from that table; D and trimming were worked out from the DNA. This sample has approximately 300,000 clones; 80% to 90% occur once, and the top ten carry about 4%. The V end was cut by 5 bases, the J end by 4 bases, with 8 bases between. Germline V lookup: CDR1 SQVTM, CDR2 ANQGSEA. The CDR3 is 11 residues long. The specimen sequenced was peripheral blood. The chain is built from TRBV29-1 and TRBJ2-5; possibly TRBD1 for D (5 bases). The receptor was derived from a woman in her thirties or forties with acute or convalescent COVID-19. Here the CDR3 reads CSVLGPETQYF. The CDR3 DNA reads as TGCAGCGTTCTGGGGCCAGAGACCCAGTACTTC.